Each of the 30 T cell receptor beta chains below was sequenced from the same sample in a study of cytomegalovirus exposure and HLA in healthy donors. The study ran its PCR with 60 Vbeta and 13 Jbeta primers. The data were produced by immunoSEQ multiplex PCR, yet TCRdb's version contains in-frame clones alone and is incomplete. The profile shows some 180,000 clones, less than 80% of them singletons. The sequencing sample was made of PBMCs. The receptor source for this set is a woman in her 30s in good health and CMV-seropositive.

This sequence joins TRBV18 and TRBJ2-2; 8 bases fit TRBD2. CDR3 size: 14 residues. V trimming: 5 bases; J trimming: 4 bases; junction bases outside the gene matches: 3. The germline V gene has CDR1 KGHSH and CDR2 LQKENI. This CDR3 is CASSTAGGTGELFF. CDR3 in DNA: TGTGCCAGCTCAACCGCGGGGGGCACCGGGGAGCTGTTTTTT.

This clone was counted once. The chain recombines TRBV27 with TRBJ2-7; D may be TRBD2 (5 bases). CDR3 length: 14 amino acids. Deletions cut 4 bases from V and 4 bases from J, with 14 bases between. Per germline, CDR1 MNHEY and CDR2 SMNVEV (reference sequence). DNA of the CDR3: TGTGCCAGCAGTTCGGGCACCCGAGGGTACGAGCAGTACTTC. Residues: CASSSGTRGYEQYF.

The chain joins TRBV7-9 to TRBJ2-7; D unresolved. Germline V gene lookup returns CDR1 SEHNR and CDR2 FQNEAQ (reference sequence). This CDR3 has 14 residues. Trimming pared 0 bases from V and 0 bases from J, leaving 6 bases between. CDR3 sequence: CASSLAISSYEQYF. CDR3 coding DNA: TGTGCCAGCAGCTTAGCGATCAGCTCCTACGAGCAGTACTTC.

V is TRBV18 and J is TRBJ2-3; tentatively, D is TRBD2 (6 bases). CDR1 is KGHSH and CDR2 is LQKENI in the germline V gene. The CDR3 totals 16 residues. The V end was cut by 0 bases, the J end by 5 bases, with 15 bases between. Here the CDR3 DNA reads TGTGCCAGCTCACCACCCTCTAGCGCCATGAGAGATACGCAGTATTTT. It encodes CASSPPSSAMRDTQYF. The full variable domain, rest sourced from reference TRBV18 and TRBJ2-3, is NAGVMQNPRHLVRRRGQEARLRCSPMKGHSHVYWYRQLPEEGLKFMVYLQKENIIDESGMPKERFSAEFPKEGPSILRIQQVVRGDSAAYFCASSPPSSAMRDTQYFGPGTRLTVL.

The V call is TRBV11-2, the J call TRBJ2-2, with a tentative D call TRBD2 (5 bases). Germline V gives CDR1 SGHAT, CDR2 FQNNGV. The V and J ends lost 2 bases and 3 bases respectively, with 7 bases between them. CDR3 size: 14 residues. The CDR3 DNA reads as TGTGCCAGCAGCTTAATGCGGGACACCGGGGAGCTGTTTTTT. It codes for CASSLMRDTGELFF.

This clone showed up just once. The rearrangement joins TRBV19 to TRBJ2-7, with D tentatively TRBD2 (6 bases). CDR3 length: 14 residues. The V gene lost 2 bases and the J gene lost 6 bases, with 14 bases spanning the gap. Germline CDR1 LNHDA, CDR2 SQIVND (reference sequence). CDR3 nucleotides: TGTGCCAGTAGTATATTCGCGGGGTTCAGCGAGCAGTACTTC. This encodes CASSIFAGFSEQYF.

This clone was seen a single time. V gene TRBV12-5 combines with J gene TRBJ1-2; D is perhaps TRBD1 (5 bases). This CDR3 is built from 14 residues. Trimming stripped 6 bases from V and 8 bases from J, with 19 bases between. Germline CDR1 is LGHNT and CDR2 is FRNRAP. This chain's CDR3 is CASGLSRVARGYTF. The CDR3 DNA is TGTGCTAGTGGACTCAGCAGGGTGGCTCGAGGCTACACCTTC.

This clone was observed a few times. The chain recombines TRBV5-6 with TRBJ2-1, with 7 bases lining up with TRBD1. J gave up 5 bases and V 9 bases, and 11 bases lay outside the gene matches. CDR3 size: 14 residues. Germline CDR1 SGHDT, CDR2 YYEEEE. CDR3 nucleotide sequence: TGTGCCACCGAACAGGGGATCAGTGACAATGAGCAGTTCTTC. Its protein is CATEQGISDNEQFF. The full variable domain, its missing parts supplied by reference TRBV5-6 and TRBJ2-1, is DAGVTQSPTHLIKTRGQQVTLRCSPKSGHDTVSWYQQALGQGPQFIFQYYEEEERQRGNFPDRFSGHQFPNYSSELNVNALLLGDSALYLCATEQGISDNEQFFGPGTRLTVL.

V and J are TRBV19 and TRBJ2-2; 7 positions match TRBD2. Germline assignment: CDR1 LNHDA and CDR2 SQIVND (reference sequence). CDR3 length: 13 residues. V lost 8 bases and J lost 5; bases outside the gene matches: 5. The CDR3, as DNA: TGTGCCAGTGGGGGGGAATGGACCGGGGAGCTGTTTTTT. Its protein is CASGGEWTGELFF.

The CDR3 loop reads CASTARRGSYNEQFF. The CDR3, as DNA: TGTGCCAGCACCGCTAGGCGGGGGTCGTACAATGAGCAGTTCTTC. The V call is TRBV27, the J call TRBJ2-1, with TRBD2 matching 7 bases. Germline assignment: CDR1 MNHEY and CDR2 SMNVEV (reference sequence). Germline trimming cut 7 bases from V and 4 bases from J; bases unmatched to any gene: 10. The CDR3 length is 15 residues.

The CDR3 region has the DNA TGCGCCAGCAGCCAATACTACAGGGGTGGGAACACTGAAGCTTTCTTT. Translated, it gives CASSQYYRGGNTEAFF. The chain joins TRBV4-3 to TRBJ1-1; 7 nucleotides agree with TRBD1. This CDR3 region has 16 residues. CDR1 is LGHNA, CDR2 YSLEER, per germline. Unmatched junction bases numbered 7, after V lost 2 bases and J lost 1 base.

The chain recombines TRBV6-5 with TRBJ1-1, with D uncertain. The CDR3 spans 14 residues. V was cut by 6 bases and J by 5 bases, with 16 bases left in between. CDR1 MNHEY and CDR2 SVGAGI come from the germline V gene. Here the CDR3 DNA reads TGTGCCAGCAGCCCCCACGGAGGGAAGACTGAAGCTTTCTTT. It translates to CASSPHGGKTEAFF.

The CDR3 reads CAWTFYRGLSYGYTF. In nucleotides, the CDR3 is TGTGCCTGGACTTTTTACAGGGGGCTTAGCTATGGCTACACCTTC. This chain connects TRBV30 to TRBJ1-2; 9 bases align to TRBD1. The length of the CDR3 is 15 residues. Germline V gene data show CDR1 as GTSNPN and CDR2 as SVGIG (reference sequence). V lost 4 bases and J lost 4; bases outside the gene matches: 10.

V usage is TRBV27 and J usage is TRBJ2-3; no reliable D call. Trimming took off 5 bases at V and 0 bases at J, with 12 bases between the two ends. The V gene's germline CDR1 is MNHEY and CDR2 SMNVEV (reference sequence). This CDR3 comprises 15 residues. CDR3 sequence reads: CASSPYSASTDTQYF. Written as DNA, the CDR3 is TGTGCCAGCAGTCCGTACTCTGCTAGCACAGATACGCAGTATTTT.

CDR3 DNA: TGTGCCAGCAGCTTATGGGGGGACGTATCCTACGAGCAGTACTTC. Residues: CASSLWGDVSYEQYF. The chain recombines TRBV13 with TRBJ2-7, with TRBD2 as a possible D gene (6 bases). V was clipped by 2 bases and J by 1 base, with 12 bases between them. The CDR3 contains 15 residues. Per the germline V gene, CDR1 is PRHDT and CDR2 is FYEKMQ (reference sequence).

The count of this clone is one. The chain uses TRBV5-1 and TRBJ2-7; 11 nucleotides agree with TRBD2. Per the germline V gene, CDR1 is SGHRS and CDR2 is YFSETQ. There are 16 residues in the CDR3. V was clipped by 2 bases and J by 2 bases; unmatched bases: 6. The CDR3 coding sequence is TGCGCCAGCAGCTTAACGGGACTAGCGGAAACCTACGAGCAGTACTTC. It encodes CASSLTGLAETYEQYF.

This clone was picked up one time. The genes are TRBV6-5 and TRBJ2-2, with 7 bases identical to TRBD1. CDR1 and CDR2 (germline): MNHEY, SVGAGI. The V gene end was trimmed by 6 bases and the J gene end by 6 bases; junction bases not matched to a gene: 10. The CDR3 has 15 residues. The CDR3 protein is CASSLLGQAAGELFF. DNA for the CDR3: TGTGCCAGCAGCCTTCTAGGACAGGCTGCCGGGGAGCTGTTTTTT.

This clone was seen a handful of times. This sequence joins TRBV6-1 and TRBJ2-7; D unresolved. This CDR3 has 13 amino acids. Trimming pared 6 bases from V and 3 bases from J, leaving 12 bases between. Germline V gene sequence: CDR1 MNHNS, CDR2 SASEGT. CDR3 in DNA: TGTGCCAGCAGGAGACCAACAGACTACGAGCAGTACTTC. It codes for CASRRPTDYEQYF.

The rearrangement links TRBV29-1 to TRBJ2-1, with unresolved D. The germline gives CDR1 SQVTM, CDR2 ANQGSEA. V dropped 0 bases and J dropped 9 bases, with 15 bases sitting between them. The CDR3 is 14 amino acids. This chain's CDR3 is CSVEDLQRGLEQFF. The CDR3 DNA sequence: TGCAGCGTTGAAGATCTTCAACGTGGGCTTGAGCAGTTCTTC.

The V call is TRBV12-5, the J call TRBJ1-1, with D perhaps TRBD1 (6 bases). The germline V gene has CDR1 LGHNT and CDR2 FRNRAP. The germline V and J ends were trimmed by 3 bases and 6 bases, with 11 bases remaining between them. The length of the CDR3 is 13 residues. For the CDR3, the DNA is TGTGCTAGTGGTTTAGACGGGGGGCCTGAAGCTTTCTTT. It specifies CASGLDGGPEAFF.

The V call is TRBV4-1, the J call TRBJ1-2; TRBD1 agrees at 8 bases. The V gene's germline CDR1 is MGHRA and CDR2 YSYEKL. The CDR3 sequence is 16 residues long. Germline trimming cut 1 base from V and 7 bases from J; bases unmatched to any gene: 11. Here the CDR3 reads CASSQGDRGGVGGYTF. CDR3 DNA sequence: TGCGCCAGCAGCCAAGGTGACAGGGGAGGCGTAGGTGGCTACACCTTC.

The V call is TRBV6-5, the J call TRBJ2-6; the D gene is possibly TRBD1 (5 bases). The CDR3 runs 15 residues. V was clipped by 5 bases and J by 0 bases, with 8 bases between them. The germline V gene encodes CDR1 MNHEY and CDR2 SVGAGI. The CDR3 reads CASSRQSSGANVLTF. The CDR3 coding sequence is TGTGCCAGCAGTAGACAGAGCTCTGGGGCCAACGTCCTGACTTTC.

J is TRBJ2-3 and V is TRBV9; 11 bases are shared with TRBD2. V shed 6 bases, J shed 2 bases, and the junction held 5 bases outside the gene matches. The CDR3 runs to 15 residues. Per the germline V gene, CDR1 is SGDLS and CDR2 is YYNGEE. CDR3 sequence reads: CASTGTSGNTDTQYF. The CDR3 DNA is TGTGCCAGCACCGGGACTAGCGGAAACACAGATACGCAGTATTTT.

J is TRBJ1-1 and V is TRBV18; no clear D. In germline, CDR1 is KGHSH, CDR2 LQKENI. This CDR3 has 13 residues. The germline V and J ends were trimmed by 3 bases and 1 base, with 6 bases remaining between them. This CDR3 reads CASSPSGNTEAFF. Here the CDR3 DNA reads TGTGCCAGCTCACCGTCCGGGAACACTGAAGCTTTCTTT.

V is TRBV6-1 and J is TRBJ1-1; 10 bases are a match to TRBD1. Trimming removed 6 bases from V and 6 bases from J; junction bases left unmatched: 4. The CDR3 covers 13 residues. Per the germline V gene, CDR1 is MNHNS and CDR2 is SASEGT. The CDR3 region has the DNA TGTGCCAGCAGAGGGACAGGGGCAGCTGAAGCTTTCTTT. As protein: CASRGTGAAEAFF.

The chain employs TRBV5-1 and TRBJ1-4, with 8 bases lining up with TRBD1. Germline CDR1 and CDR2: SGHRS and YFSETQ. The CDR3 is 16 amino acids. Unmatched junction bases numbered 6, after V lost 5 bases and J lost 0 bases. As DNA, the CDR3 is TGCGCCAGCAGTCGGGACAGGAGAGCAACTAATGAAAAACTGTTTTTT. Translating gives CASSRDRRATNEKLFF.

The chain links TRBV7-8 to TRBJ2-7; 7 positions match TRBD1. This CDR3 region has 14 residues. Germline V gene lookup returns CDR1 SGHVS and CDR2 FQNEAQ. Trimming removed 3 bases from V and 4 bases from J; junction bases left unmatched: 6. CDR3 nucleotide sequence: TGTGCCAGCAGCTTCGTAGACAGGGAATACGAGCAGTACTTC. Encoded protein: CASSFVDREYEQYF.

V gene TRBV11-3 combines with J gene TRBJ2-7; 8 bases agree with TRBD2. CDR1 is SGHNT, CDR2 YENEEA, per germline. This CDR3 comprises 15 residues. Trimming removed 5 bases from V and 6 bases from J; junction bases left unmatched: 12. Here the CDR3 reads CASSPTAGGASEQYF. The CDR3, as DNA: TGTGCCAGCAGCCCCACGGCCGGGGGGGCATCCGAGCAGTACTTC.

A single count supports this clone. J is TRBJ1-2 and V is TRBV7-2; tentatively, D is TRBD1 (6 bases). Trimming took 3 bases from V and 5 from J, leaving 16 bases between them. Germline CDR1 reads SGHTA; CDR2 reads FQGNSA. This CDR3 region has 15 residues. The CDR3 coding sequence is TGTGCCAGCAGCTTTTGGACCGATACAGGGTATGGCTACACCTTC. Residues: CASSFWTDTGYGYTF.

This chain joins TRBV5-1 and TRBJ2-5; D possibly corresponds to TRBD2 (5 bases). The CDR3 has 14 residues. Trimming shortened V by 4 bases and J by 4 bases, and 14 bases separated the two germline ends. Germline CDR1 is SGHRS and CDR2 is YFSETQ. CDR3 residues: CASSPVSAGETQYF. CDR3 in DNA: TGCGCCAGCAGCCCTGTATCCGCGGGAGAGACCCAGTACTTC.